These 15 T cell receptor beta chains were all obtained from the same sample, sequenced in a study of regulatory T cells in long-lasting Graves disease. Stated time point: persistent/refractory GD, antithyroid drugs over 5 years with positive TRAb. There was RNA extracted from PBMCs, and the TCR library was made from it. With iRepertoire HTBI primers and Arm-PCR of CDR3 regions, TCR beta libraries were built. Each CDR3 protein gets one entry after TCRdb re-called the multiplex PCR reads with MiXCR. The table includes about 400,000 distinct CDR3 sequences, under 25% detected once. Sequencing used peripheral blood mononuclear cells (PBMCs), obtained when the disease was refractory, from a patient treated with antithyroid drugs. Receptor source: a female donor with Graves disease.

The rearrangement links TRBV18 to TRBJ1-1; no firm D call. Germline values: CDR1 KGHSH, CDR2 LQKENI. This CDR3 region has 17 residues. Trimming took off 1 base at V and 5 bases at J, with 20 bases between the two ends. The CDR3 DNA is TGTGCCAGCTCACCACGGGCGATCGGCATAGGAGGGACTGAAGCTTTCTTT. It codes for CASSPRAIGIGGTEAFF.

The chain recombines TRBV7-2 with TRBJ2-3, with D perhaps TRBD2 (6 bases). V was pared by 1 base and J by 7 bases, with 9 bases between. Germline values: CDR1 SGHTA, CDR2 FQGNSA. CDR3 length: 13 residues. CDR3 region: CASSLGGANTQYF. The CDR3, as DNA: TGTGCCAGCAGCTTAGGCGGGGCCAATACGCAGTATTTT.

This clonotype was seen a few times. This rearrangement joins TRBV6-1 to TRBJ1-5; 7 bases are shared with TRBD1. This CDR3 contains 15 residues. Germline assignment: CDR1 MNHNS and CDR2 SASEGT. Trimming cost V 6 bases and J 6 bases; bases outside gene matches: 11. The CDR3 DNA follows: TGTGCCAGCAGGCTCCCAGGGGGGTCGTTTCAGCCCCAGCATTTT. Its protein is CASRLPGGSFQPQHF.

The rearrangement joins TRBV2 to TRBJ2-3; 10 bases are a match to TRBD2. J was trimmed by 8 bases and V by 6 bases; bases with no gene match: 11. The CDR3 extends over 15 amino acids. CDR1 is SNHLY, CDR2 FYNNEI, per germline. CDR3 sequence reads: CASSSKAGGPITQYF. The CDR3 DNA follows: TGTGCCAGCAGCTCAAAAGCGGGAGGGCCTATTACGCAGTATTTT. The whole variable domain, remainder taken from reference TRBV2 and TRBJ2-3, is EPEVTQTPSHQVTQMGQEVILRCVPISNHLYFYWYRQILGQKVEFLVSFYNNEISEKSEIFDDQFSVERPDGSNFTLKIRSTKLEDSAMYFCASSSKAGGPITQYFGPGTRLTVL.

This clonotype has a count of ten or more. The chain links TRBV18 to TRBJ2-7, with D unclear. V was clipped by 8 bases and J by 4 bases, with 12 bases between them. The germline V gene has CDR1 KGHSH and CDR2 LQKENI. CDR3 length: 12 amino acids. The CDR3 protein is CASSPRGYEQYF. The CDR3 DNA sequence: TGTGCCAGCAGCCCCCGTGGGTACGAGCAGTACTTC.

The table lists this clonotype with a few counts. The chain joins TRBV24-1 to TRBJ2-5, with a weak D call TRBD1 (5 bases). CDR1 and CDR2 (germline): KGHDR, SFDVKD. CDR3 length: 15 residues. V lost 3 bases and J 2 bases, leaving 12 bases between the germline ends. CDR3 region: CATSDRAGYQETQYF. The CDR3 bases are TGTGCCACCAGTGATCGGGCAGGGTATCAAGAGACCCAGTACTTC.

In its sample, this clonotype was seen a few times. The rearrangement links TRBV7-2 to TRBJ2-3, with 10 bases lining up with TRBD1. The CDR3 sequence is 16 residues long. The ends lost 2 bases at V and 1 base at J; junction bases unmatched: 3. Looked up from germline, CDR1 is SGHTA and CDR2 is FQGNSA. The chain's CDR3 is CASSLRDRGRTDTQYF. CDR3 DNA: TGTGCCAGCAGCTTACGCGACAGGGGGCGCACAGATACGCAGTATTTT. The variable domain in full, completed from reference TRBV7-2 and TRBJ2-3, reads GAGVSQSPSNKVTEKGKDVELRCDPISGHTALYWYRQSLGQGLEFLIYFQGNSAPDKSGLPSDRFSAERTGGSVSTLTIQRTQQEDSAVYLCASSLRDRGRTDTQYFGPGTRLTVL.

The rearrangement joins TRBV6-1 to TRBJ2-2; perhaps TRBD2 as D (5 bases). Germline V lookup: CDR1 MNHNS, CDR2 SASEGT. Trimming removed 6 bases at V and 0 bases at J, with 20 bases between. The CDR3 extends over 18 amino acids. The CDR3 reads CASSGMGAGAPNTGELFF. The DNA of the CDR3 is TGTGCCAGCAGCGGGATGGGAGCCGGAGCCCCGAACACCGGGGAGCTGTTTTTT.

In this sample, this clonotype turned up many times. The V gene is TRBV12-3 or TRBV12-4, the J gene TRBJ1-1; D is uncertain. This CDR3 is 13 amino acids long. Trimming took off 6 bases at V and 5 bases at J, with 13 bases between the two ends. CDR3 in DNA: TGTGCCAGCAGGTTGGTCGAACTGACTGAAGCTTTCTTT. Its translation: CASRLVELTEAFF.

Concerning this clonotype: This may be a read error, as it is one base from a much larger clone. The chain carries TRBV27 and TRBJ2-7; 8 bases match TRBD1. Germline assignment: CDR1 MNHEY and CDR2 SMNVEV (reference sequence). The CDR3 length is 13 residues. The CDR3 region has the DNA TGTGTCAGCAGTTATCAGGGGGCAAGGGAGCAGTACTTC. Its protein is CVSSYQGAREQYF.

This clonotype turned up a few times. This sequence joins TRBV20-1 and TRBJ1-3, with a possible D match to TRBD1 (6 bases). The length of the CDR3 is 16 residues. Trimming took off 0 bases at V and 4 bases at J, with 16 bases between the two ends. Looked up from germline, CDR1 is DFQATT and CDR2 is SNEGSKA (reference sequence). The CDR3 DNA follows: TGCAGTGCTAGAGATTGGGGTAGCGGGACAGGAAACACCATATATTTT. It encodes CSARDWGSGTGNTIYF.

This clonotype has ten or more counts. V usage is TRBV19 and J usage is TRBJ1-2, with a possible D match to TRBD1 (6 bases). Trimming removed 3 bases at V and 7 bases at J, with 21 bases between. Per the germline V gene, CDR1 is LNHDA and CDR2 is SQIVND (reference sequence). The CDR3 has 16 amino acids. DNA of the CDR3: TGTGCCAGTAGTATTTGGCCTAGCGGGACAAGAGGTGGCTACACCTTC. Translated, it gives CASSIWPSGTRGGYTF.

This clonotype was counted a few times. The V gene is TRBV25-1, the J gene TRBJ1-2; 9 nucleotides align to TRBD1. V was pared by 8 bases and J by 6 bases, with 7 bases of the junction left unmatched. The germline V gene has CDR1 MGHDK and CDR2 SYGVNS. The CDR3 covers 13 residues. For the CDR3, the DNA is TGTGCCAGCGGACCGACAGGGGGAGATGGCTACACCTTC. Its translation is CASGPTGGDGYTF.

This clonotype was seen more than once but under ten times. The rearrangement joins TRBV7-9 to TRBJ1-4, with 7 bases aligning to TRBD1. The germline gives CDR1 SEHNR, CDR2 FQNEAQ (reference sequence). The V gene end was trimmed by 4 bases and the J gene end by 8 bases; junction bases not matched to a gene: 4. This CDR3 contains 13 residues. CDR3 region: CASSSGQAEKLFF. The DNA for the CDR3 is TGTGCCAGCAGCTCCGGACAGGCGGAAAAACTGTTTTTT. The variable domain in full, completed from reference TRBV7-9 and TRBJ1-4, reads DTGVSQNPRHKITKRGQNVTFRCDPISEHNRLYWYRQTLGQGPEFLTYFQNEAQLEKSRLLSDRFSAERPKGSFSTLEIQRTEQGDSAMYLCASSSGQAEKLFFGSGTQLSVL.

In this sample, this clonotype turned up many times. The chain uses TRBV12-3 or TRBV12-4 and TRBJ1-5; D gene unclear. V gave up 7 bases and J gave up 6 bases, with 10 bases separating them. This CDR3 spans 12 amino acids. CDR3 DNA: TGTGCCAGCACAGCGGCAGGTCAGCCCCAGCATTTT. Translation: CASTAAGQPQHF.